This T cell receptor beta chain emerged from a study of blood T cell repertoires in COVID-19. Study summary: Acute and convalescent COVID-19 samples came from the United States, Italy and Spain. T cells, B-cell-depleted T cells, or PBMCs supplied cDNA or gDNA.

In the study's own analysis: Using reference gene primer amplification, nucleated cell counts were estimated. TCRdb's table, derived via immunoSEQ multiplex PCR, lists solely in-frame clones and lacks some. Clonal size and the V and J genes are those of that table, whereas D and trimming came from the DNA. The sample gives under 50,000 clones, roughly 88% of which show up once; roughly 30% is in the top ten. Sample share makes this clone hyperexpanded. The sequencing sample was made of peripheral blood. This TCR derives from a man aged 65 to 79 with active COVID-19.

CDR3 loop: CASSSTSPSYEQYF. The DNA for the CDR3 is TGTGCCAGCAGCTCGACTAGCCCGTCCTACGAGCAGTACTTC. The rearrangement uses TRBV7-2 and TRBJ2-7, with 7 bases fitting TRBD2. V trimming: 4 bases; J trimming: 1 base; junction bases outside the gene matches: 4. Per germline, CDR1 SGHTA and CDR2 FQGNSA. This CDR3 has 14 residues.